These 23 T cell receptor beta chains were sequenced from one sample in a study of shared clonotypes between healthy human individuals. Measured with immunoSEQ multiplex PCR; TCRdb has only the in-frame clones, and not every one. The sample includes 2 million to 2.5 million clones, about nine tenths of them seen just once. Material for sequencing was naive CD4+ T cells from PBMCs. Subset denoted: CD45RA+ positively selected. Receptor source: a man younger than 30 in good health. Some clones in this sample may be carry-over from other donors' samples.

Comments on this clone: Other DNA sequences in this specimen translate into the identical CDR3. This chain joins TRBV10-3 and TRBJ2-3; D not certain. V was shortened by 8 bases and J by 0 bases, with 6 bases between the two germline ends. The CDR3 totals 12 residues. Germline CDR1 is ENHRY and CDR2 is SYGVKD. CDR3 sequence: CAIRQSTDTQYF. The DNA of the CDR3 is TGTGCCATCCGCCAAAGCACAGATACGCAGTATTTT.

This clone was observed once. This CDR3 reads CASSETTGGSGNEQFF. As DNA, the CDR3 is TGCGCCAGCAGTGAGACCACCGGGGGTAGCGGCAATGAGCAGTTCTTC. The chain recombines TRBV10-1 with TRBJ2-1, with D possibly TRBD2 on 6 matching bases. Per the germline V gene, CDR1 is WNHNN and CDR2 is SYGVQD (reference sequence). Trimming pared 2 bases from V and 6 bases from J, leaving 17 bases between. The CDR3 covers 16 residues.

The chain employs TRBV5-1 and TRBJ2-5, with TRBD1 identical over 9 bases. Losses at the gene ends were 4 bases for V and 1 base for J; bases not matched to a gene: 5. This CDR3 has 15 amino acids. Germline V gene lookup returns CDR1 SGHRS and CDR2 YFSETQ. The CDR3 loop reads CASSRGQGPQETQYF. CDR3 in DNA: TGCGCCAGCAGCCGGGGACAGGGCCCCCAAGAGACCCAGTACTTC.

The chain is built from TRBV18 and TRBJ1-1; 9 bases are a match to TRBD1. Unmatched junction bases numbered 10, after V lost 3 bases and J lost 5 bases. Germline V gene data show CDR1 as KGHSH and CDR2 as LQKENI. This CDR3 has 16 amino acids. CDR3 nucleotide sequence: TGTGCCAGCTCACCCGGGACAGGGAGTAGGTGGACTGAAGCTTTCTTT. Amino acids: CASSPGTGSRWTEAFF.

The rearrangement links TRBV7-2 to TRBJ2-3; 11 bases align to TRBD1. V trimming: 4 bases; J trimming: 5 bases; junction bases outside the gene matches: 2. The CDR3 runs to 14 residues. Germline V gives CDR1 SGHTA, CDR2 FQGNSA. This CDR3 reads CASSWGTGGDTQYF. CDR3 nucleotide sequence: TGTGCCAGCAGCTGGGGGACAGGGGGAGATACGCAGTATTTT.

The chain links TRBV19 to TRBJ1-3; no reliable D call. The V gene's germline CDR1 is LNHDA and CDR2 SQIVND (reference sequence). Trimming cost V 7 bases and J 3 bases, with 22 bases left between them. The CDR3 has 17 amino acids. CDR3 residues: CASTTRRIGGYGNTIYF. Written as DNA, the CDR3 is TGTGCCAGTACCACCCGCCGAATAGGAGGGTATGGAAACACCATATATTTT.

V and J are TRBV7-3 and TRBJ2-2; D is possibly TRBD1 (5 bases). The length of the CDR3 is 14 residues. Germline values: CDR1 SGHTA, CDR2 FQGTGA. Trimming left V 5 bases short and J 2 bases short, with 9 bases between. The CDR3 loop reads CASSPTVNTGELFF. CDR3 sequence (DNA): TGTGCCAGCAGCCCGACAGTCAACACCGGGGAGCTGTTTTTT.

The chain employs TRBV28 and TRBJ2-7, with D possibly TRBD2 on 6 matching bases. Germline loops: CDR1 MDHEN, CDR2 SYDVKM. The CDR3 runs 17 residues. Trimming removed 0 bases at V and 0 bases at J, with 15 bases between. The DNA of the CDR3 is TGTGCCAGCAGTTTATGGAGGAGGGATAAAAACTCCTACGAGCAGTACTTC. Translating gives CASSLWRRDKNSYEQYF.

This clone appeared a single time. The chain couples TRBV5-7 to TRBJ2-7; no clear D. TRBV5-7 is an ORF, with its function uncertain. Trimming cost V 0 bases and J 2 bases, with 9 bases left between them. The CDR3 has 14 amino acids. This CDR3 is CASSLEVAAYEQYF. CDR3 nucleotide sequence: TGTGCCAGCAGCTTGGAGGTGGCAGCCTACGAGCAGTACTTC.

This chain links TRBV6-5 with TRBJ1-1; D may be TRBD1 (5 bases). Germline CDR1 reads MNHEY; CDR2 reads SVGAGI. The CDR3 runs to 11 residues. V was shortened by 6 bases and J by 11 bases, with 13 bases between the two germline ends. CDR3 DNA sequence: TGTGCCAGCAGAGATGGGACCGGGGCTTTCTTT. Its translation is CASRDGTGAFF.

The gene calls are TRBV5-6 and TRBJ2-1; a weak D match, TRBD2 (5 bases). Germline CDR1 is SGHDT and CDR2 is YYEEEE. The CDR3 covers 12 residues. Trimming left V 6 bases short and J 9 bases short, with 13 bases between. CDR3: CASTLGASEQFF. CDR3 DNA: TGTGCCAGCACCCTGGGAGCTAGTGAGCAGTTCTTC.

The chain links TRBV19 to TRBJ1-2, with D possibly matching TRBD1 (5 bases). V lost 3 bases and J lost 2, with 19 bases in between. The CDR3 length is 17 residues. The germline V gene encodes CDR1 LNHDA and CDR2 SQIVND (reference sequence). For the CDR3, the DNA is TGTGCCAGTAGTATTAACGGCGGGCAGGGCAGGAACTATGGCTACACCTTC. Translation: CASSINGGQGRNYGYTF.

As for this clone: This sample includes further DNA sequences coding for the same CDR3. CDR3 loop: CASSYNRGPGELFF. As DNA, the CDR3 is TGTGCCAGCAGTTACAACAGGGGGCCCGGGGAGCTGTTTTTT. This rearrangement joins TRBV6-5 to TRBJ2-2, with 9 nucleotides matching TRBD1. The CDR3 covers 14 residues. The J segment lost 6 bases and the V segment lost 2 bases, leaving 1 base of the junction unmatched. Germline assignment: CDR1 MNHEY and CDR2 SVGAGI.

The V call is TRBV19, the J call TRBJ1-1; 7 bases fit TRBD1. This CDR3 has 13 residues. The trim removed 11 bases at V and 3 bases at J, leaving 9 bases unmatched. Germline V gives CDR1 LNHDA, CDR2 SQIVND (reference sequence). The CDR3 spells CAVTGVSDTEAFF. In DNA, the CDR3 is TGTGCCGTAACAGGGGTATCGGACACTGAAGCTTTCTTT. Using reference TRBV19 and TRBJ1-1 for the parts outside the CDR3, the full variable domain is DGGITQSPKYLFRKEGQNVTLSCEQNLNHDAMYWYRQDPGQGLRLIYYSQIVNDFQKGDIAEGYSVSREKKESFPLTVTSAQKNPTAFYLCAVTGVSDTEAFFGQGTRLTVV.

The genes are TRBV2 and TRBJ1-4, with 7 positions matching TRBD1. Losses at the gene ends were 6 bases for V and 6 bases for J; bases not matched to a gene: 10. CDR1 is SNHLY and CDR2 is FYNNEI in the germline V gene. This CDR3 is 15 amino acids long. CDR3 sequence: CASRETGTAYEKLFF. The DNA for the CDR3 is TGTGCCAGCAGGGAAACCGGGACAGCTTATGAAAAACTGTTTTTT.

The rearrangement links TRBV19 to TRBJ2-3, with 12 bases aligning to TRBD2. The CDR3 runs to 17 residues. V lost 1 base to trimming and J lost 4 bases; unmatched junction nucleotides: 6. Germline V gives CDR1 LNHDA, CDR2 SQIVND (reference sequence). The CDR3 protein is CASSIGKGLAGSDTQYF. In nucleotides, the CDR3 is TGTGCCAGTAGTATAGGAAAGGGACTAGCGGGCTCAGATACGCAGTATTTT. The complete variable domain, with remaining parts taken from reference TRBV19 and TRBJ2-3, reads DGGITQSPKYLFRKEGQNVTLSCEQNLNHDAMYWYRQDPGQGLRLIYYSQIVNDFQKGDIAEGYSVSREKKESFPLTVTSAQKNPTAFYLCASSIGKGLAGSDTQYFGPGTRLTVL.

This clone was recorded only once. V gene TRBV10-3 combines with J gene TRBJ2-7, with TRBD2 matching 13 bases. Trimming removed 6 bases from V and 0 bases from J; junction bases left unmatched: 2. CDR3 length equals 15 residues. The germline V gene has CDR1 ENHRY and CDR2 SYGVKD. DNA for the CDR3: TGTGCCATCAGGCGGACTAGCGGGAGCTCCTACGAGCAGTACTTC. This sequence encodes CAIRRTSGSSYEQYF.

Of note for this clone: In the same sample, other DNA sequences code for this CDR3. The V gene is TRBV7-9, the J gene TRBJ1-3; 8 bases map to TRBD1. This CDR3 region has 15 residues. Germline V gene lookup returns CDR1 SEHNR and CDR2 FQNEAQ (reference sequence). Trimming cost V 5 bases and J 0 bases; bases outside gene matches: 3. As DNA, the CDR3 is TGTGCCAGCAGCCCCAGGGGGCTCTCTGGAAACACCATATATTTT. Translation gives CASSPRGLSGNTIYF.

As concerns this clone: Distinct nucleotide sequences in the sample also encode this CDR3. The chain joins TRBV6-5 to TRBJ2-3; maybe TRBD2 (5 bases). V was cut by 4 bases and J by 1 base, with 9 bases left in between. CDR3 length: 14 amino acids. In germline, CDR1 is MNHEY, CDR2 SVGAGI. The CDR3 spells CASSSGGRTDTQYF. The CDR3 DNA reads as TGTGCCAGCAGTTCCGGCGGGCGCACAGATACGCAGTATTTT.

This chain uses TRBV6-1 with TRBJ2-1; 14 bases fit TRBD2. CDR1 MNHNS and CDR2 SASEGT come from the germline V gene. The CDR3 has 15 amino acids. Trimming took 6 bases from V and 6 from J; bases not matched to a gene: 4. The CDR3 DNA follows: TGTGCCAGCAGGGCCGGGACTAGCGGGAGCAATGAGCAGTTCTTC. As protein: CASRAGTSGSNEQFF.

This clone was seen more than once but under ten times. Written as DNA, the CDR3 is TGTGCCAGCAGCTTAGTTCAGGGGCCCAGCACTGAAGCTTTCTTT. This sequence encodes CASSLVQGPSTEAFF. The chain joins TRBV7-9 to TRBJ1-1, with D possibly matching TRBD1 (6 bases). Germline V lookup: CDR1 SEHNR, CDR2 FQNEAQ (reference sequence). V lost 1 base and J lost 4, with 13 bases in between. CDR3 size: 15 residues.

This chain connects TRBV5-1 to TRBJ2-2, with 9 positions matching TRBD1. With V trimmed by 4 bases and J by 0 bases, 7 bases remained unmatched. The CDR3 loop spans 17 amino acids. Germline V CDR1 and CDR2: SGHRS, YFSETQ. The CDR3 sequence: CASSIGTGITNTGELFF. DNA for the CDR3: TGCGCCAGCAGCATAGGGACAGGGATAACGAACACCGGGGAGCTGTTTTTT.

The V and J genes are TRBV5-1 and TRBJ1-1; 9 bases match TRBD1. J lost 4 bases, V lost 5 bases, and 6 bases had no gene match. CDR3 length equals 14 residues. Germline V gene sequence: CDR1 SGHRS, CDR2 YFSETQ. The CDR3 sequence: CASRPDRGTTEAFF. Here the CDR3 DNA reads TGCGCCAGCAGACCCGACAGGGGGACCACTGAAGCTTTCTTT.